Listed below are T cell receptor beta chains from one sample, sequenced in a study of early T cells in non-severe SARS-CoV-2 infection. One entry per CDR3 protein, called by TCRdb with MiXCR from the 5' RACE reads. The repertoire has 45,000 to 70,000 distinct CDR3 sequences, about 5.9% of them found once; the top ten carry about 3.9%. Sequencing input: whole blood. These receptors all come from an adult who was a healthcare worker with PCR-confirmed SARS-CoV-2 infection or an uninfected control (not recorded which). Each CDR3 is given with its conserved first and last residue. The D gene is left open where the match is weak. The listing skips clone size in some rows; elsewhere it reads once, few, many or a size class.

v_call,j_call,clone_size,d_call,cdr3_aa,cdr3_nt
TRBV11-2,TRBJ2-2,NA,NA,CASSSRGTPGTGELFF,TGTGCCAGCAGCTCGCGAGGGACACCCGGCACCGGGGAGCTGTTTTTT
TRBV4-3,TRBJ1-1,many,TRBD1,CASSQERVTGVTEAFF,TGCGCCAGCAGCCAAGAAAGGGTAACAGGGGTCACTGAAGCTTTCTTT
TRBV11-3,TRBJ2-1,NA,NA,CASSPGNEQFF,TGTGCCAGCAGCCCAGGTAATGAGCAGTTCTTC
TRBV7-6,TRBJ2-2,many,TRBD1,CASSLAGQTGELFF,TGTGCCAGCAGCTTAGCGGGACAGACCGGGGAGCTGTTTTTT
TRBV29-1,TRBJ2-1,many,TRBD1,CSVAGQGAPREQFF,TGCAGCGTTGCTGGGCAGGGGGCACCACGTGAGCAGTTCTTC
TRBV10-1,TRBJ1-1,many,NA,CASSPGLGNTEAFF,TGCGCCAGCAGTCCGGGCCTAGGGAACACTGAAGCTTTCTTT
TRBV29-1,TRBJ2-7,NA,TRBD1,CSVAGQGGYEQYF,TGCAGCGTCGCCGGACAGGGCGGGTACGAGCAGTACTTC
TRBV4-2,TRBJ1-2,few,TRBD1,CASSQAGTGGDYGYTF,TGTGCCAGCAGCCAAGCCGGGACAGGGGGCGACTATGGCTACACCTTC
TRBV20-1,TRBJ2-1,many,TRBD1,CSAQKGATIYNEQFF,TGCAGTGCTCAGAAGGGGGCTACAATTTACAATGAGCAGTTCTTC
TRBV5-1,TRBJ1-1,NA,NA,CTSSLAGSYTEAFF,TGCACCAGCAGCTTGGCCGGGTCGTACACTGAAGCTTTCTTT
TRBV20-1,TRBJ2-2,NA,TRBD2,CSARTGTSGTGELFF,TGCAGTGCTCGAACCGGGACTAGCGGCACCGGGGAGCTGTTTTTT
TRBV10-2,TRBJ2-3,NA,NA,CASRATSSTDTQYF,TGCGCCAGCAGGGCGACCTCAAGCACAGATACGCAGTATTTT
TRBV18,TRBJ1-3,few,NA,CASSTDSFLSSGNTIYF,TGTGCCAGCTCAACGGACAGTTTCCTATCGAGTGGAAACACCATATATTTT
TRBV7-9,TRBJ1-1,many,TRBD1,CASSRTGAQISEAFF,TGTGCCAGCAGCAGGACAGGGGCGCAGATATCTGAAGCTTTCTTT
TRBV30,TRBJ2-7,many,NA,CASGATYEQYF,TGTGCCTCGGGGGCCACCTACGAGCAGTACTTC
TRBV4-3,TRBJ1-1,many,NA,CASSQDLELGGSGEAFF,TGCGCCAGCAGCCAAGATTTGGAGCTCGGCGGCTCCGGTGAAGCTTTCTTT
TRBV28,TRBJ2-1,many,NA,CASSLGTHQSSYNEQFF,TGTGCCAGCAGCCTCGGGACACATCAAAGTTCCTACAATGAGCAGTTCTTC
TRBV28,TRBJ2-7,many,NA,CAINPAGPSYEQYF,TGTGCCATCAATCCCGCGGGCCCTTCCTACGAGCAGTACTTC
TRBV7-8,TRBJ2-3,few,NA,CASRLQGGYTDTQYF,TGTGCCAGCAGACTACAAGGTGGATACACAGATACGCAGTATTTT
TRBV7-7,TRBJ2-7,many,NA,CASSRLGSPEQYF,TGTGCTAGCAGCAGGCTGGGGTCTCCCGAGCAGTACTTC
TRBV11-2,TRBJ1-1,many,NA,CASSLDLGQENTEAFF,TGTGCCAGCAGCTTAGATTTGGGGCAGGAGAACACTGAAGCTTTCTTT
TRBV13,TRBJ2-5,many,TRBD2,CASSPGLAGVETQYF,TGTGCCAGCAGCCCAGGACTAGCGGGGGTAGAGACCCAGTACTTC
TRBV19,TRBJ1-5,many,TRBD1,CASSTPGQGTQPQHF,TGTGCCAGTAGTACCCCGGGACAGGGTACTCAGCCCCAGCATTTT
TRBV7-9,TRBJ2-5,many,NA,CASSPEDFQETQYF,TGTGCCAGCAGCCCAGAGGACTTCCAAGAGACCCAGTACTTC
TRBV20-1,TRBJ2-5,few,NA,CSARDQVTQYF,TGCAGTGCTAGAGATCAAGTAACCCAGTACTTC
TRBV19,TRBJ1-6,many,NA,CASSISPASPLHF,TGTGCCAGTAGTATATCCCCCGCTTCACCCCTCCACTTT
TRBV11-1,TRBJ2-3,few,TRBD2,CASSRTSGGAYLADTQYF,TGTGCCAGCAGCCGGACTAGCGGGGGGGCCTATTTGGCAGATACGCAGTATTTT
TRBV10-1,TRBJ2-2,NA,NA,CASRGTTNTGELFF,TGCGCCAGCAGAGGGACAACCAACACCGGGGAGCTGTTTTTT
TRBV15,TRBJ2-3,many,TRBD2,CATSRDSIAGGTQYF,TGTGCCACCAGCAGAGATTCGATAGCGGGGGGTACGCAGTATTTT
TRBV6-2/TRBV6-3,TRBJ2-1,few,TRBD2,CASSYSGLANNEQFF,TGTGCCAGCAGTTACTCTGGACTAGCAAACAATGAGCAGTTCTTC
TRBV11-2,TRBJ2-5,many,TRBD2,CASSGLAGTQETQYF,TGTGCCAGCAGCGGACTAGCGGGTACCCAAGAGACCCAGTACTTC
TRBV5-6,TRBJ1-1,NA,TRBD1,CASSSTGGWGNTEAFF,TGTGCCAGCAGCTCGACAGGGGGCTGGGGGAACACTGAAGCTTTCTTT
TRBV7-2,TRBJ2-2,NA,TRBD2,CASSWSSGGFNTGELFF,TGTGCCAGCAGCTGGTCTAGCGGGGGGTTTAACACCGGGGAGCTGTTTTTT
TRBV23-1,TRBJ2-3,NA,NA,CASRSVTDTQYF,TGCGCCAGCAGATCCGTCACAGATACGCAGTATTTT
TRBV7-8,TRBJ2-4,many,TRBD1,CASSQPTGGENIQYF,TGTGCCAGCAGCCAACCCACAGGGGGCGAAAACATTCAGTACTTC
TRBV2,TRBJ2-7,few,NA,CASSENHEQYF,TGTGCCAGCAGTGAGAACCACGAGCAGTACTTC
TRBV6-5,TRBJ2-3,few,TRBD2,CASSYSSSAGGHGTQYF,TGTGCCAGCAGTTACTCTAGCTCTGCGGGGGGCCACGGTACGCAGTATTTT
TRBV14,TRBJ2-3,many,NA,CASSQVDSTDTQYF,TGTGCCAGCAGCCAAGTTGATAGCACAGATACGCAGTATTTT
TRBV7-2,TRBJ2-1,many,TRBD1,CASSLGDRGNNEQFF,TGTGCCAGCAGCTTAGGGGACAGGGGGAACAATGAGCAGTTCTTC
TRBV4-3,TRBJ2-2,many,TRBD2,CASSQAGASGDPTGELFF,TGCGCCAGCAGCCAAGCCGGGGCTAGCGGGGACCCCACCGGGGAGCTGTTTTTT
TRBV11-2,TRBJ2-3,many,TRBD2,CASSSRGLAGGSSFTDTQYF,TGTGCCAGCAGCTCCCGCGGACTAGCGGGGGGCTCCTCTTTCACAGATACGCAGTATTTT
TRBV7-2,TRBJ1-6,few,NA,CASSLRQGTNNSPLHF,TGTGCCAGCAGCTTAAGGCAGGGTACCAATAATTCACCCCTCCACTTT
TRBV7-9,TRBJ2-3,few,NA,CASSLAWRGQHTQYF,TGTGCCAGCAGCTTAGCTTGGCGGGGCCAGCATACGCAGTATTTT
TRBV12-3/TRBV12-4,TRBJ2-4,many,NA,CASSLGGTNIQYF,TGTGCCAGCAGTTTGGGGGGTACGAACATTCAGTACTTC
TRBV20-1,TRBJ1-1,NA,NA,CSADGAANTEAFF,TGCAGTGCTGATGGGGCGGCGAACACTGAAGCTTTCTTT
TRBV2,TRBJ2-7,NA,TRBD2,CAKSRMGLAGGYEQYF,TGTGCCAAGAGCCGAATGGGACTAGCGGGGGGCTACGAGCAGTACTTC
TRBV12-3/TRBV12-4,TRBJ1-2,few,NA,CASRTGRGYTF,TGTGCCAGCAGGACAGGACGTGGCTACACCTTC
TRBV19,TRBJ2-3,NA,TRBD1,CASSIKGAVGTDTQYF,TGTGCCAGTAGTATTAAGGGGGCTGTTGGCACAGATACGCAGTATTTT
TRBV4-3,TRBJ1-4,many,NA,CASSQGTAFNEKLFF,TGCGCCAGCAGCCAAGGGACAGCCTTTAATGAAAAACTGTTTTTT
TRBV5-1,TRBJ1-1,few,NA,CASSLVLDSEAFF,TGCGCCAGCAGCTTGGTTTTGGATTCCGAAGCTTTCTTT
TRBV14,TRBJ2-7,few,TRBD1,CASSLRGGQGSHEQYF,TGTGCCAGCAGCCTTCGCGGGGGACAGGGGTCGCACGAGCAGTACTTC
TRBV20-1,TRBJ1-1,NA,TRBD1,CSVQRGQPMNTEAFF,TGCAGTGTTCAGAGGGGACAGCCAATGAACACTGAAGCTTTCTTT
TRBV6-5,TRBJ2-3,many,TRBD1,CASSYQGQGASTDTQYF,TGTGCCAGCAGTTACCAAGGACAGGGGGCTAGCACAGATACGCAGTATTTT
TRBV7-2,TRBJ2-3,NA,NA,CASSSPAGPTTDTQYF,TGTGCCAGCAGCTCCCCAGCGGGTCCTACCACAGATACGCAGTATTTT
TRBV6-5,TRBJ2-5,NA,TRBD1,CASRPGGRETQYF,TGTGCCAGCAGGCCAGGGGGCCGAGAGACCCAGTACTTC
TRBV24-1,TRBJ2-5,few,NA,CATMDQGFQETQYF,TGTGCCACCATGGATCAGGGGTTCCAAGAGACCCAGTACTTC
TRBV10-3,TRBJ2-5,many,TRBD2,CAISDLNSGAETQYF,TGTGCCATCAGTGACTTGAATAGCGGGGCCGAGACCCAGTACTTC
TRBV14,TRBJ2-5,many,TRBD1,CASSQDRAVQETQYF,TGTGCCAGCAGCCAGGACAGGGCCGTACAAGAGACCCAGTACTTC